One and the same sample provided the 25 T cell receptor beta chains below, sequenced in a study of blood T cell repertoires in COVID-19. This table comes from immunoSEQ multiplex PCR, and its TCRdb copy is limited to in-frame clones, with some not included. The sample lists 65,000 to 85,000 clones, 86% occurring once. The sequenced sample consisted of peripheral blood. All receptors derive from an elderly man with COVID-19, enrolled during active disease.

This clone was detected once. The rearrangement joins TRBV21-1 to TRBJ2-5; the table's D call of TRBD2 was not tested on the DNA. TRBV21-1 is listed as a pseudogene. The CDR3 has 16 residues. The DNA of the CDR3 is TGTGCCAGCAGCAAAGAGGATTGGGGGGGCCCGGAGACCCAGTACTTC. Amino acid sequence: CASSKEDWGGPETQYF.

This chain joins TRBV15 and TRBJ2-5, with a tentative D call TRBD1 (5 bases). This CDR3 region has 13 residues. V shed 1 base and J shed 5 bases, with 8 bases lying between them. CDR1 is LNHNV, CDR2 YYDKDF, per germline (reference sequence). This CDR3 reads CATSRGPGETQYF. The CDR3 coding sequence is TGTGCCACCAGCAGAGGACCAGGGGAGACCCAGTACTTC.

The rearrangement uses TRBV5-1 and TRBJ2-3, with D tentatively TRBD1 (7 bases). The V end was cut by 4 bases, the J end by 2 bases, with 14 bases between. The CDR3 consists of 15 residues. The V gene's germline CDR1 is SGHRS and CDR2 YFSETQ. CDR3 sequence reads: CASSRGTDYTDTQYF. The CDR3 DNA reads as TGCGCCAGCAGCCGCGGGACAGACTACACAGATACGCAGTATTTT.

The V call is TRBV18, the J call TRBJ1-5; D perhaps matches TRBD1 (6 bases). CDR1 is KGHSH and CDR2 is LQKENI in the germline V gene. Trimming pared 4 bases from V and 2 bases from J, leaving 9 bases between. The CDR3 runs 14 residues. The CDR3 region has the DNA TGTGCCAGCTCACAGGGGGACGGCAATCAGCCCCAGCATTTT. Its protein is CASSQGDGNQPQHF.

Written as DNA, the CDR3 is TGTGCCAGTAGTAGGACAGGGGTCACAGATACGCAGTATTTT. It yields the protein CASSRTGVTDTQYF. The genes are TRBV19 and TRBJ2-3, with TRBD1 identical over 9 bases. Looked up from germline, CDR1 is LNHDA and CDR2 is SQIVND (reference sequence). Losses at the gene ends were 4 bases for V and 2 bases for J; bases not matched to a gene: 1. The CDR3 runs to 14 residues.

This chain uses TRBV19 with TRBJ2-7; TRBD2 is a possible D gene (7 bases). Looked up from germline, CDR1 is LNHDA and CDR2 is SQIVND (reference sequence). Deletions cut 7 bases from V and 4 bases from J, with 14 bases between. The CDR3 totals 13 residues. CDR3 nucleotides: TGTGCCAGTAAGGGCGGGGGCCTATACGAGCAGTACTTC. As protein: CASKGGGLYEQYF.

The chain joins TRBV9 to TRBJ2-2; perhaps TRBD2 as D (6 bases). This CDR3 comprises 16 residues. V lost 3 bases and J 8 bases, leaving 20 bases between the germline ends. Germline CDR1 and CDR2: SGDLS and YYNGEE. The DNA of the CDR3 is TGTGCCAGCAGCGCCCCCGGGACTGAGAAGAGGGGGGAGCTGTTTTTT. Translating gives CASSAPGTEKRGELFF.

V is TRBV21-1 and J is TRBJ1-4; whether TRBD1, the table's D call, matches the DNA was not checked. TRBV21-1 is a pseudogene segment. The CDR3 runs 13 residues. DNA of the CDR3: TGTGCCCGATCAGGGGGTCGGGGTGAAAAACTGTTTTTT. This codes for CARSGGRGEKLFF.

The J gene is TRBJ2-3, the V gene TRBV18, with a weak D call TRBD2 (5 bases). CDR3 length equals 15 residues. Germline V lookup: CDR1 KGHSH, CDR2 LQKENI. V was clipped by 3 bases and J by 1 base, with 11 bases between them. The DNA of the CDR3 is TGTGCCAGCTCACCGGGCGGGTCAGGCACAGATACGCAGTATTTT. It translates to CASSPGGSGTDTQYF.

V gene TRBV18 combines with J gene TRBJ1-5; TRBD1 aligns across 7 bases. The germline V gene has CDR1 KGHSH and CDR2 LQKENI. The V and J ends lost 2 bases and 7 bases, in that order; junction bases with no gene match: 8. The CDR3 is made up of 15 amino acids. The CDR3 DNA is TGTGCCAGCTCACCAGAATGGGACAGCTACCAGCCCCAGCATTTT. This sequence encodes CASSPEWDSYQPQHF.

This chain links TRBV6-5 with TRBJ2-1, with TRBD1 identical over 8 bases. Germline V gene sequence: CDR1 MNHEY, CDR2 SVGAGI. Unmatched junction bases numbered 7, after V lost 6 bases and J lost 3 bases. This CDR3 region has 15 residues. The CDR3 DNA reads TGTGCCAGCAGCCCCGGGACAGGAGGCTACAATGAGCAGTTCTTC. Translated, it gives CASSPGTGGYNEQFF.

This chain uses TRBV19 with TRBJ2-1; 13 nucleotides line up with TRBD2. Germline V gene sequence: CDR1 LNHDA, CDR2 SQIVND (reference sequence). Trimming cost V 6 bases and J 1 base; bases outside gene matches: 3. CDR3 length equals 16 residues. This CDR3 is CASSPLAGGSYNEQFF. Here the CDR3 DNA reads TGTGCCAGTAGCCCACTAGCGGGGGGGTCCTACAATGAGCAGTTCTTC.

This chain joins TRBV5-1 and TRBJ1-4; 7 bases align to TRBD1. The V segment lost 4 bases and the J segment 0 bases; nucleotides outside the gene matches: 9. The germline V gene has CDR1 SGHRS and CDR2 YFSETQ. CDR3 size: 17 residues. Here the CDR3 DNA reads TGCGCCAGCAGCACCGCCCCACAGGGGTCAACTAATGAAAAACTGTTTTTT. The encoded protein is CASSTAPQGSTNEKLFF. The full variable domain, completed using reference TRBV5-1 and TRBJ1-4, is KAGVTQTPRYLIKTRGQQVTLSCSPISGHRSVSWYQQTPGQGLQFLFEYFSETQRNKGNFPGRFSGRQFSNSRSEMNVSTLELGDSALYLCASSTAPQGSTNEKLFFGSGTQLSVL.

The rearrangement uses TRBV5-6 and TRBJ2-2; TRBD1 is a possible D gene (5 bases). The CDR3 is 16 amino acids. Germline CDR1 SGHDT, CDR2 YYEEEE. The germline V and J ends were trimmed by 0 bases and 0 bases, with 9 bases remaining between them. The CDR3 loop is CASSLAQGANTGELFF. CDR3 DNA: TGTGCCAGCAGCTTGGCCCAGGGCGCGAACACCGGGGAGCTGTTTTTT.

The chain couples TRBV6-5 to TRBJ1-1; D unresolved. The CDR3 contains 13 residues. Germline CDR1 and CDR2: MNHEY and SVGAGI. Trimming shortened V by 8 bases and J by 2 bases, and 12 bases separated the two germline ends. CDR3 coding DNA: TGTGCCAGCCTCTCCCCGAGTAACACTGAAGCTTTCTTT. It codes for CASLSPSNTEAFF.

This sequence joins TRBV11-2 and TRBJ1-1; 11 bases line up with TRBD1. The V and J ends lost 6 bases and 8 bases, in that order; junction bases with no gene match: 8. This CDR3 has 14 amino acids. Germline values: CDR1 SGHAT, CDR2 FQNNGV. The CDR3 region is CASSKDRGLTEAFF. The CDR3 bases are TGTGCCAGCAGTAAGGACAGGGGGCTCACGGAAGCTTTCTTT. Filled out from reference TRBV11-2 and TRBJ1-1, the complete variable domain reads EAGVAQSPRYKIIEKRQSVAFWCNPISGHATLYWYQQILGQGPKLLIQFQNNGVVDDSQLPKDRFSAERLKGVDSTLKIQPAKLEDSAVYLCASSKDRGLTEAFFGQGTRLTVV.

The chain joins TRBV6-6 to TRBJ1-2; 10 nucleotides line up with TRBD1. Germline trimming cut 6 bases from V and 2 bases from J; bases unmatched to any gene: 6. The CDR3 runs 15 residues. Per the germline V gene, CDR1 is MNHNY and CDR2 is SVGAGI (reference sequence). CDR3 nucleotide sequence: TGTGCCAGCAGAAACGGACAGGGGGGGAACTATGGCTACACCTTC. It codes for CASRNGQGGNYGYTF.

J is TRBJ2-1 and V is TRBV5-4; tentative D call: TRBD2 (5 bases). V was trimmed by 0 bases and J by 7 bases, leaving 11 bases between them. The length of the CDR3 is 14 residues. Germline CDR1 is SGHNT and CDR2 is YYREEE (reference sequence). CDR3 in amino acids: CASSLGFRGNEQFF. CDR3 coding DNA: TGTGCCAGCAGCTTGGGGTTTCGAGGGAATGAGCAGTTCTTC.

The V call is TRBV6-6, the J call TRBJ1-5, with unresolved D. Trimming left V 6 bases short and J 7 bases short, with 10 bases between. The CDR3 sequence is 12 residues long. Germline CDR1 MNHNY, CDR2 SVGAGI (reference sequence). CDR3 in DNA: TGTGCCAGCAGATCCGCCGAGCAGCCCCAGCATTTT. It yields the protein CASRSAEQPQHF.

The V and J genes are TRBV19 and TRBJ2-2; TRBD1 is a possible D gene (5 bases). V dropped 3 bases and J dropped 2 bases, with 10 bases sitting between them. The germline CDR1 and CDR2 sequences are LNHDA and SQIVND (reference sequence). This CDR3 has 15 residues. CDR3 region: CASSIGAVNTGELFF. CDR3 DNA: TGTGCCAGTAGTATTGGGGCAGTTAACACCGGGGAGCTGTTTTTT.

The V call is TRBV11-2, the J call TRBJ1-2; 7 bases are shared with TRBD1. V lost 4 bases and J lost 4; bases outside the gene matches: 6. The CDR3 extends over 14 amino acids. Germline CDR1 reads SGHAT; CDR2 reads FQNNGV. The CDR3 region is CASSSGQEVYGYTF. The CDR3 DNA is TGTGCCAGCAGCTCTGGACAGGAAGTCTATGGCTACACCTTC.

The CDR3 sequence: CASSLRGGIGSYNSPLHF. In DNA form, the CDR3 reads TGTGCCAGCAGCTTGCGAGGGGGAATAGGCTCCTATAATTCACCCCTCCACTTT. The chain recombines TRBV11-2 with TRBJ1-6; TRBD1 is a possible D gene (6 bases). The CDR3 totals 18 residues. Germline V gives CDR1 SGHAT, CDR2 FQNNGV. V was pared by 3 bases and J by 0 bases, with 15 bases between. Drawing the rest from reference TRBV11-2 and TRBJ1-6, the complete variable domain is EAGVAQSPRYKIIEKRQSVAFWCNPISGHATLYWYQQILGQGPKLLIQFQNNGVVDDSQLPKDRFSAERLKGVDSTLKIQPAKLEDSAVYLCASSLRGGIGSYNSPLHFGNGTRLTVT.

A few counts support this clone. The gene calls are TRBV20-1 and TRBJ2-7, with 8 bases aligning to TRBD2. The ends lost 3 bases at V and 0 bases at J; junction bases unmatched: 25. CDR1 is DFQATT, CDR2 SNEGSKA, per germline (reference sequence). The CDR3 sequence is 21 residues long. CDR3 nucleotide sequence: TGCAGTGCTAGTAAAGCCAAGGCGGGGGGCCTCACGACTCTTAACTCCTACGAGCAGTACTTC. It is translated as CSASKAKAGGLTTLNSYEQYF.

The chain uses TRBV7-2 and TRBJ1-5; D not certain. Trimming took 1 base from V and 8 from J, leaving 6 bases between them. Per germline, CDR1 SGHTA and CDR2 FQGNSA. This CDR3 contains 12 residues. The CDR3: CASSLGGKPQHF. In DNA, the CDR3 is TGTGCCAGCAGCTTAGGAGGGAAGCCCCAGCATTTT.

The rearrangement uses TRBV5-1 and TRBJ1-5; 7 nucleotides line up with TRBD1. V shed 0 bases and J 4 bases; nucleotides not matched to a gene: 4. Germline CDR1 and CDR2: SGHRS and YFSETQ. The CDR3 covers 15 residues. The CDR3 sequence is CASSLAGQTNQPQHF. CDR3 DNA: TGCGCCAGCAGCTTGGCGGGACAGACTAATCAGCCCCAGCATTTT.